This T cell receptor beta chain was profiled in a study of radiotherapy plus CTLA-4 blockade in lung cancer. Libraries were prepared by immunoSEQ multiplex PCR; TCRdb keeps only in-frame clonotypes and omits some of them. The sample has about 67,000 clones, 65% to 85% seen once. Trimming shortened V by 4 bases and J by 5 bases, and 24 bases separated the two germline ends. Germline CDR1 and CDR2: MGHRA and YSYEKL. The CDR3 covers 17 residues. The sequence derives from a human donor with non-small cell lung cancer whose response to radiotherapy plus ipilimumab could not be evaluated. Some clones in this sample may be carry-over from other donors' samples. The sequencing here drew on peripheral blood, taken from a patient treated with radiotherapy plus ipilimumab. The chain carries TRBV4-1 and TRBJ2-7; D may be TRBD2 (5 bases). This CDR3 is CASSPLDLVPSPHEQYF. CDR3 sequence (DNA): TGCGCCAGCAGCCCTCTCGACTTGGTACCTAGCCCCCACGAGCAGTACTTC.